The 31 T cell receptor beta chains below all came from one sample that was sequenced in a study of identical twins. TCRdb used MiXCR to reprocess the 5' RACE reads, holding one entry per CDR3 protein. This sample has more than 1.5 million distinct CDR3 sequences; about 31% occur once, and the top ten carry about 0.25%. Sequencing was performed on cord blood. Every receptor here comes from a newborn girl in good health.

This clonotype was recorded a few times. The rearrangement joins TRBV3-1 to TRBJ2-7; D is ambiguous. V lost 0 bases to trimming and J lost 4 bases, with 19 bases between them. The CDR3 consists of 17 residues. Per germline, CDR1 LGHDT and CDR2 YNNKEL (reference sequence). Here the CDR3 reads CASSQDGRRRASYEQYF. The CDR3 DNA is TGTGCCAGCAGCCAAGATGGAAGGCGTAGAGCAAGTTACGAGCAGTACTTC.

This clonotype has a handful of counts. The gene calls are TRBV4-2 and TRBJ1-5; 7 positions match TRBD1. There are 16 residues in the CDR3. Germline lookup yields CDR1 LGHNA and CDR2 YNFKEQ. The ends lost 2 bases at V and 6 bases at J; junction bases unmatched: 10. In nucleotides, the CDR3 is TGTGCCAGCAGCCAAACCCCAGGGGGAGGAGGTCAGCCCCAGCATTTT. This translates into CASSQTPGGGGQPQHF.

This clonotype was seen a single time. The rearrangement uses TRBV29-1 and TRBJ1-1, with D possibly being TRBD1 (5 bases). Trimming shortened V by 5 bases and J by 4 bases, and 17 bases separated the two germline ends. From germline, CDR1 is SQVTM and CDR2 ANQGSEA. CDR3 size: 14 residues. CDR3 in amino acids: CSVSGIYSSTEAFF. CDR3 in DNA: TGCAGCGTTTCAGGGATTTACAGCTCCACTGAAGCTTTCTTT. The full variable domain, with the rest looked up from reference TRBV29-1 and TRBJ1-1, is SAVISQKPSRDICQRGTSLTIQCQVDSQVTMMFWYRQQPGQSLTLIATANQGSEATYESGFVIDKFPISRPNLTFSTLTVSNMSPEDSSIYLCSVSGIYSSTEAFFGQGTRLTVV.

The chain is built from TRBV20-1 and TRBJ2-7; 7 bases match TRBD2. The CDR3 covers 11 residues. CDR1 and CDR2 from the germline V gene are DFQATT and SNEGSKA (reference sequence). The CDR3 DNA sequence: TGCAGCAGAGGACTAGTCGGCGAGCAGTACTTC. As protein: CSRGLVGEQYF.

The sample holds a few counts of this clonotype. This chain joins TRBV28 and TRBJ2-1; TRBD2 aligns across 13 bases. Trimming took 5 bases from V and 8 from J; bases not matched to a gene: 15. CDR3 length: 18 residues. In germline, CDR1 is MDHEN, CDR2 SYDVKM. CDR3 coding DNA: TGTGCCAGCAGTAGGCTTGGACTAGCGGGAGCTGGAGGCGATGAGCAGTTCTTC. Residues: CASSRLGLAGAGGDEQFF.

J is TRBJ2-7 and V is TRBV28, with D maybe TRBD1 (5 bases). The CDR3 covers 14 residues. CDR1 MDHEN and CDR2 SYDVKM come from the germline V gene. V lost 3 bases to trimming and J lost 3 bases, with 12 bases between them. The CDR3 DNA reads as TGTGCCAGCAGTTTCATGCCAGGGAACTACGAGCAGTACTTC. Encoded protein: CASSFMPGNYEQYF.

The J gene is TRBJ2-7, the V gene TRBV7-9; D gene ambiguous. V was pared by 7 bases and J by 6 bases, with 16 bases between. Germline CDR1 is SEHNR and CDR2 is FQNEAQ (reference sequence). The CDR3 contains 13 residues. The CDR3 DNA reads as TGTGCCAGCACCCAGCTTCTCCCGGCCGAGCAGTACTTC. Its translation is CASTQLLPAEQYF.

The rearrangement joins TRBV21-1 to TRBJ2-3; TRBD1 is taken as the D call from the table, unchecked against the DNA. TRBV21-1 is annotated as a pseudogene. The CDR3 runs to 18 residues. As DNA, the CDR3 is TGTGCCAGCAGCAAAATTCAACCGGGAACCCCGAGCACAGATACGCAGTATTTT. Protein: CASSKIQPGTPSTDTQYF.

This clonotype was detected a few times. The rearrangement links TRBV12-3 or TRBV12-4 to TRBJ1-4; D call uncertain. The V gene lost 9 bases and the J gene lost 8 bases, with 13 bases spanning the gap. The CDR3 consists of 12 residues. CDR3 in amino acids: CASGGVGEKLFF. DNA of the CDR3: TGTGCCAGTGGCGGGGTTGGGGAAAAACTGTTTTTT.

This sequence joins TRBV3-1 and TRBJ2-4; possible D gene TRBD1, 5 bases. TRBJ2-7 explains the end of the DNA better; the J call may be wrong. This CDR3 comprises 16 residues. The germline V gene has CDR1 LGHDT and CDR2 YNNKEL (reference sequence). The CDR3 DNA reads TGTGCCAGCAGCCAAGACGTCGACAGAACATCCTACGAGCAGTACTTC. It specifies CASSQDVDRTSYEQYF.

This chain joins TRBV20-1 and TRBJ2-1, with TRBD2 as a possible D gene (5 bases). Germline CDR1 and CDR2: DFQATT and SNEGSKA (reference sequence). V dropped 0 bases and J dropped 2 bases, with 11 bases sitting between them. The CDR3 runs 15 residues. The CDR3, as DNA: TGCAGTGCTAGAGATTGGGGTAGCGCCTACAATGAGCAGTTCTTC. This codes for CSARDWGSAYNEQFF.

This chain uses TRBV29-1 with TRBJ1-1; TRBD1 is a possible D gene (5 bases). The CDR3 runs to 11 residues. Between the trimmed V and J ends, which lost 6 bases and 8 bases, there was a span of 13 bases. Looked up from germline, CDR1 is SQVTM and CDR2 is ANQGSEA. Here the CDR3 reads CSVGVGVEAFF. The CDR3 DNA follows: TGCAGCGTGGGGGTAGGTGTAGAAGCTTTCTTT. Full variable domain (missing parts from reference TRBV29-1 and TRBJ1-1): SAVISQKPSRDICQRGTSLTIQCQVDSQVTMMFWYRQQPGQSLTLIATANQGSEATYESGFVIDKFPISRPNLTFSTLTVSNMSPEDSSIYLCSVGVGVEAFFGQGTRLTVV.

This clonotype has just a few counts. The chain combines TRBV6-1 with TRBJ2-4, with a tentative D call TRBD1 (6 bases). The CDR3 is 17 residues long. V lost 2 bases to trimming and J lost 3 bases, with 17 bases between them. Per germline, CDR1 MNHNS and CDR2 SASEGT. The CDR3 is CASSENPSGRGKNIQYF. The CDR3 DNA follows: TGTGCCAGCAGTGAAAACCCGTCGGGCAGGGGCAAAAACATTCAGTACTTC.

The chain links TRBV28 to TRBJ2-2, with D uncertain. Trimming took off 2 bases at V and 1 base at J, with 14 bases between the two ends. The CDR3 consists of 17 residues. The germline gives CDR1 MDHEN, CDR2 SYDVKM. Written as DNA, the CDR3 is TGTGCCAGCAGTTTAGTGGCTTCCACTTGGAACACCGGGGAGCTGTTTTTT. Protein sequence: CASSLVASTWNTGELFF.

The V call is TRBV4-1, the J call TRBJ2-1; D is ambiguous. V gave up 1 base and J gave up 0 bases, with 13 bases separating them. The length of the CDR3 is 17 residues. Per the germline V gene, CDR1 is MGHRA and CDR2 is YSYEKL. CDR3 region: CASSQGPGSSSYNEQFF. The DNA of the CDR3 is TGCGCCAGCAGCCAAGGACCCGGCAGTTCCTCCTACAATGAGCAGTTCTTC.

CDR3 sequence (DNA): TGCAGTGCTAGAGACAACAGGGGAGTGGGCATTCAGTACTTC. It yields the protein CSARDNRGVGIQYF. This rearrangement joins TRBV20-1 to TRBJ2-5; 7 nucleotides agree with TRBD1. The end of the DNA aligns better with TRBJ2-4, so the J call may be wrong. Per the germline V gene, CDR1 is DFQATT and CDR2 is SNEGSKA (reference sequence). The CDR3 sequence is 14 residues long.

This clonotype was observed a few times. The chain has TRBV20-1 and TRBJ2-5; 7 nucleotides agree with TRBD2. Germline V CDR1 and CDR2: DFQATT, SNEGSKA (reference sequence). With V trimmed by 4 bases and J by 4 bases, 15 bases remained unmatched. The CDR3 is made up of 16 amino acids. This CDR3 reads CSANTRGGGRRETQYF. In DNA, the CDR3 is TGCAGTGCTAATACTCGTGGCGGGGGACGTAGAGAGACCCAGTACTTC.

The rearrangement joins TRBV29-1 to TRBJ2-7, with 8 bases matching TRBD1. The trim removed 7 bases at V and 4 bases at J, leaving 9 bases unmatched. Germline V lookup: CDR1 SQVTM, CDR2 ANQGSEA. The CDR3 extends over 13 amino acids. CDR3 sequence: CSAGQGYAYEQYF. DNA for the CDR3: TGCAGCGCCGGACAGGGTTACGCTTACGAGCAGTACTTC.

On this clonotype: It may be a read error: a sequence one base away is much more abundant. This chain links TRBV5-1 with TRBJ2-7; 10 bases align to TRBD2. The CDR3 runs to 18 residues. V was pared by 0 bases and J by 7 bases, with 16 bases of the junction left unmatched. CDR1 is SGHRS, CDR2 YFSETQ, per germline. This CDR3 is CASSLESSGRPIRNEQYF. CDR3 DNA sequence: TGCGCCAGCAGCTTGGAAAGTAGCGGGAGGCCAATACGGAATGAGCAGTACTTC.

This chain links TRBV4-2 with TRBJ2-3, with TRBD1 identical over 10 bases. The CDR3 covers 15 residues. Trimming at V came to 0 bases and at J to 7 bases, leaving 4 bases not matched to a gene. The V gene's germline CDR1 is LGHNA and CDR2 YNFKEQ. The CDR3 region has the DNA TGTGCCAGCAGCCAAGATCGGGACAGGGGCAATACGCAGTATTTT. It yields the protein CASSQDRDRGNTQYF.

The table lists this clonotype with a few counts. V usage is TRBV29-1 and J usage is TRBJ2-7; weak D call: TRBD1 (6 bases). CDR1 and CDR2 from the germline V gene are SQVTM and ANQGSEA. V was trimmed by 6 bases and J by 0 bases, leaving 15 bases between them. This CDR3 contains 14 residues. The CDR3 sequence: CSVRQGFPSYEQYF. The CDR3 bases are TGCAGCGTGCGGCAGGGGTTCCCCTCCTACGAGCAGTACTTC.

This clonotype was counted only a few times. This chain links TRBV12-3 or TRBV12-4 with TRBJ2-7, with no clear D. V gave up 1 base and J gave up 2 bases, with 12 bases separating them. CDR3 size: 15 residues. CDR3 coding DNA: TGTGCCAGCAGTTTAGGGCAACTGGACGCCTACGAGCAGTACTTC. Its translation: CASSLGQLDAYEQYF.

The genes are TRBV2 and TRBJ2-5; TRBD2 might be the D (5 bases). The tail of the sequence fits TRBJ2-7 better, so the J call may be wrong. This CDR3 has 16 amino acids. CDR1 and CDR2 from the germline V gene are SNHLY and FYNNEI. CDR3 nucleotide sequence: TGTGCCAGCAGTGAACGGTTTGGACTGCAGGACTACGAGCAGTACTTC. As protein: CASSERFGLQDYEQYF.

This sequence joins TRBV5-1 and TRBJ1-5; D is ambiguous. The length of the CDR3 is 13 residues. Germline V gene lookup returns CDR1 SGHRS and CDR2 YFSETQ. V gave up 3 bases and J gave up 5 bases, with 9 bases separating them. The CDR3 region is CASSSDPDQPQHF. The CDR3 DNA reads as TGCGCCAGCAGCTCCGACCCCGATCAGCCCCAGCATTTT.

The chain links TRBV29-1 to TRBJ1-2; 8 positions match TRBD1. Germline V gives CDR1 SQVTM, CDR2 ANQGSEA. This CDR3 is built from 18 residues. Trimming cost V 0 bases and J 4 bases; bases outside gene matches: 16. This CDR3 reads CSVEDLHVGRGPGYGYTF. CDR3 nucleotide sequence: TGCAGCGTTGAAGATCTTCATGTGGGCAGGGGGCCTGGCTATGGCTACACCTTC.

This chain joins TRBV24-1 and TRBJ2-3; 12 nucleotides line up with TRBD2. V dropped 0 bases and J dropped 3; count of bases not matched to a gene: 3. The CDR3 is made up of 17 amino acids. Looked up from germline, CDR1 is KGHDR and CDR2 is SFDVKD. The chain's CDR3 is CATSDLQGTSGTDTQYF. The DNA for the CDR3 is TGTGCCACCAGTGATTTGCAGGGGACTAGCGGGACAGATACGCAGTATTTT.

This clonotype was seen ten or more times. The gene calls are TRBV12-3 or TRBV12-4 and TRBJ1-2; no firm D call. Trimming pared 5 bases from V and 4 bases from J, leaving 11 bases between. The CDR3 extends over 13 amino acids. CDR3 nucleotides: TGTGCCAGCAGTCTCCGTAGAATCTATGGCTACACCTTC. It translates to CASSLRRIYGYTF.

The chain carries TRBV5-1 and TRBJ2-1, with TRBD2 identical over 7 bases. V lost 3 bases to trimming and J lost 0 bases; unmatched junction nucleotides: 18. Germline V gene data show CDR1 as SGHRS and CDR2 as YFSETQ. The CDR3 spans 20 residues. The CDR3 DNA reads as TGCGCCAGCAGCTCCCCTCGAGGGGCGGGAGCGTTAACCTCCTACAATGAGCAGTTCTTC. Translation gives CASSSPRGAGALTSYNEQFF.

V gene TRBV27 combines with J gene TRBJ2-1, with D possibly TRBD1 on 5 matching bases. The V end lost 7 bases, the J end lost 4 bases, and 17 bases lay between the germline ends. The CDR3 extends over 15 amino acids. Germline V gives CDR1 MNHEY, CDR2 SMNVEV (reference sequence). The CDR3: CASTQIGRTYNEQFF. For the CDR3, the DNA is TGTGCCAGCACCCAGATTGGACGGACATACAATGAGCAGTTCTTC.

This clonotype came up a few times. The rearrangement joins TRBV6-5 to TRBJ2-3; 8 bases match TRBD2. The CDR3 loop spans 16 amino acids. Germline loops: CDR1 MNHEY, CDR2 SVGAGI. Trimming cost V 2 bases and J 3 bases; bases outside gene matches: 7. CDR3: CASSYRAGGGTDTQYF. The CDR3 DNA follows: TGTGCCAGCAGTTACCGCGCGGGAGGAGGGACAGATACGCAGTATTTT.

This clonotype has only a few counts. The chain links TRBV4-1 to TRBJ1-2; maybe TRBD1 (6 bases). The germline CDR1 and CDR2 sequences are MGHRA and YSYEKL. This CDR3 comprises 16 residues. V was pared by 0 bases and J by 2 bases, with 13 bases between. DNA of the CDR3: TGCGCCAGCAGCCAAGATTGGGGGCTGAGGAACTATGGCTACACCTTC. This codes for CASSQDWGLRNYGYTF.